One and the same sample provided the 2 T cell receptor beta chains below, sequenced in a study of CD8+ T cells in alopecia areata. It was cDNA, reverse transcribed from extracted RNA, that served as the sequencing template. Produced via immunoSEQ multiplex PCR; TCRdb's table is partial and in-frame only. The table records 150,000 to 200,000 clones, about three fifths of them present only once. Treatment denoted: oral pan-JAK inhibitor, 5-10 mg twice daily. Sequenced here: CD8+ T cells sorted from blood, sampled at week 24, from a patient treated with tofacitinib. Source of these receptors: a human donor with alopecia areata.

The J gene is TRBJ2-7, the V gene TRBV4-1, with 8 bases fitting TRBD1. V shed 3 bases and J 2 bases; nucleotides not matched to a gene: 6. The CDR3 loop spans 15 amino acids. Germline assignment: CDR1 MGHRA and CDR2 YSYEKL. The CDR3 DNA reads as TGCGCCAGCAGCCAGGAGGGACAGGAGACCTACGAGCAGTACTTC. Translating it yields CASSQEGQETYEQYF.

This clone has a handful of counts. The chain links TRBV2 to TRBJ2-1, with 9 bases lining up with TRBD2. Germline trimming cut 11 bases from V and 9 bases from J; bases unmatched to any gene: 2. CDR3 length equals 10 residues. Looked up from germline, CDR1 is SNHLY and CDR2 is FYNNEI. CDR3 in DNA: TGTGCCTGCGGGGGGGGTGAGCAGTTCTTC. This sequence encodes CACGGGEQFF.